The TCR beta chain under discussion was sequenced for a study of T cells in tuberculosis. Only in-frame clones appear in the TCRdb table, and some are missing; sequencing was by immunoSEQ multiplex PCR. The repertoire has 20,000 to 25,000 clones, around 91% of them found once; the top ten carry roughly 14%. The CDR3 extends over 13 amino acids. The germline CDR1 and CDR2 sequences are SGHNT and YYREEE (reference sequence). The study's findings and limits: Active tuberculosis patients had shorter CDR3-alpha; the beta difference was nonsignificant.

Notes on this clone: Its antigen is unknown. One end of the junction fails to match germline, which may point to a read error.

This receptor was identified in a donor aged 10 to 29 with latent tuberculosis or without tuberculosis infection. The rearrangement links TRBV5-4 to TRBJ2-7; 7 bases line up with TRBD1. The material sequenced was PBMCs. As DNA, the CDR3 is TGTGCCAGTAGCTCCGGGACAGTATACGAGCAGTACTTC. Translating gives CASSSGTVYEQYF.